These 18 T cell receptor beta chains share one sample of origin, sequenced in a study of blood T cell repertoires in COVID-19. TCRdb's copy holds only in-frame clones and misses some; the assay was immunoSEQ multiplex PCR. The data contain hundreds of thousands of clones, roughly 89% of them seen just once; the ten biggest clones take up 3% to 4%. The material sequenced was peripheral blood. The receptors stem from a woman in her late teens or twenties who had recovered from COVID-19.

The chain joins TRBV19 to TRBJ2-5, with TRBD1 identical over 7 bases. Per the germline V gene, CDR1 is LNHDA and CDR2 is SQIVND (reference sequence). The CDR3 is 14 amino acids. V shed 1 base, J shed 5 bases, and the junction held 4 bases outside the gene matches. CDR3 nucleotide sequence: TGTGCCAGTAGTATAGGACAGGGAGCGGAGACCCAGTACTTC. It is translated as CASSIGQGAETQYF.

CDR3 DNA sequence: TGCGCCAGCAGTGAGTCGCGTATAGCGGGGGTACAAGAGACCCAGTACTTC. Protein sequence: CASSESRIAGVQETQYF. The V and J genes are TRBV10-2 and TRBJ2-5, with TRBD2 matching 9 bases. The germline CDR1 and CDR2 sequences are WSHSY and SAAADI. CDR3 size: 17 residues. J lost 2 bases, V lost 0 bases, and 7 bases had no gene match.

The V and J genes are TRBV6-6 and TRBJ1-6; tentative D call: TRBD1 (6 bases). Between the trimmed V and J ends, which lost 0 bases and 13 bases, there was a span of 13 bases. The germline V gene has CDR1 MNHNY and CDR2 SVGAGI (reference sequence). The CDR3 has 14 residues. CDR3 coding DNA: TGTGCCAGCAGTTACTCCATGACAGGACCTCCCCTCCACTTT. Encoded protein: CASSYSMTGPPLHF.

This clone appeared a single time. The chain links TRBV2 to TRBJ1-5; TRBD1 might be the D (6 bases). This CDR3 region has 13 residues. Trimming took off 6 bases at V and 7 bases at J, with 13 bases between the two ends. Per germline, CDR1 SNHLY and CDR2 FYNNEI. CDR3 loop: CASSFPRGQPQHF. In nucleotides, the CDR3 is TGTGCCAGCAGCTTCCCGAGGGGGCAGCCCCAGCATTTT.

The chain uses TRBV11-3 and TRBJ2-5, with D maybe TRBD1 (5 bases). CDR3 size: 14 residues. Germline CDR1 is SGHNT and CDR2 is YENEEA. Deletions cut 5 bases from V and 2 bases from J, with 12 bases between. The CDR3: CASSTGHTQETQYF. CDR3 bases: TGTGCCAGCAGCACCGGACATACACAAGAGACCCAGTACTTC.

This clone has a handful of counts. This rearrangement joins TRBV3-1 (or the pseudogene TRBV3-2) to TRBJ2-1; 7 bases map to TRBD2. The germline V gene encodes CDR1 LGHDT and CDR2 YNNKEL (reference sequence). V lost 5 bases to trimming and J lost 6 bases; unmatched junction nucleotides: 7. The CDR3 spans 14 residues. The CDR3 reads CASSTASGANEQFF. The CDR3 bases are TGTGCCAGCAGCACCGCTAGCGGAGCCAATGAGCAGTTCTTC.

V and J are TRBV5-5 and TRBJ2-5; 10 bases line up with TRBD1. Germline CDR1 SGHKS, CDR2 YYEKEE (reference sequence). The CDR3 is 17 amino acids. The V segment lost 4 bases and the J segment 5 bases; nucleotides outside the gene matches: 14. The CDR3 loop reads CASSAEGTGVWGETQYF. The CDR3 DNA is TGTGCCAGCAGCGCGGAGGGGACAGGGGTCTGGGGGGAGACCCAGTACTTC.

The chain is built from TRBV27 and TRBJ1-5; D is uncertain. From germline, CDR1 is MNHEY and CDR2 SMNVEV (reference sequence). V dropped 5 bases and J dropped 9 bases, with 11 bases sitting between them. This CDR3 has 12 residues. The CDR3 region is CASSPSGGPQHF. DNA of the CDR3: TGTGCCAGCAGTCCCTCGGGTGGGCCCCAGCATTTT.

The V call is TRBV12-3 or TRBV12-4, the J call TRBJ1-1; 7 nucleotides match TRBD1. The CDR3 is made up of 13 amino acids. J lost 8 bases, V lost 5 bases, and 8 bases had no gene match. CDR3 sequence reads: CASSRAGGLEAFF. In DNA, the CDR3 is TGTGCCAGCAGTCGAGCAGGGGGTTTGGAAGCTTTCTTT.

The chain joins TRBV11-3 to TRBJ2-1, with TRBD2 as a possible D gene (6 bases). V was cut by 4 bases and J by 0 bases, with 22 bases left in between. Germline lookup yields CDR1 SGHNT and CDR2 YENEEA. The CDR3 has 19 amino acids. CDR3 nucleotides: TGTGCCAGCAGCTATGGTAGCGGTACGTCATTAAGCTCCTACAATGAGCAGTTCTTC. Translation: CASSYGSGTSLSSYNEQFF.

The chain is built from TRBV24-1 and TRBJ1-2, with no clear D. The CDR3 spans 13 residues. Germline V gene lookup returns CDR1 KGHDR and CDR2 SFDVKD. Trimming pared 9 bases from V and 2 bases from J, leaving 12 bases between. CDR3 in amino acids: CATFLRQNYGYTF. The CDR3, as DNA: TGTGCCACCTTTCTGAGGCAAAACTATGGCTACACCTTC.

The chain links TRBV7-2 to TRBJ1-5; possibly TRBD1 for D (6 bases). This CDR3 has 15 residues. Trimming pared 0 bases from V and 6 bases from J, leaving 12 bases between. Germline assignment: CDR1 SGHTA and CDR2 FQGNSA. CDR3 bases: TGTGCCAGCAGCTTAGCGGGAACAGGGACTCAGCCCCAGCATTTT. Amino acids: CASSLAGTGTQPQHF.

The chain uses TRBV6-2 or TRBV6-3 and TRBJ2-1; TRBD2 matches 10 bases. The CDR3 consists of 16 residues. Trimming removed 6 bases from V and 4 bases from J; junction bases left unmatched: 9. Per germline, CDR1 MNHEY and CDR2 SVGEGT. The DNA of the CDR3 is TGTGCCAGCAGCCCCCGGACTAGCGGACTTTACAATGAGCAGTTCTTC. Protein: CASSPRTSGLYNEQFF.

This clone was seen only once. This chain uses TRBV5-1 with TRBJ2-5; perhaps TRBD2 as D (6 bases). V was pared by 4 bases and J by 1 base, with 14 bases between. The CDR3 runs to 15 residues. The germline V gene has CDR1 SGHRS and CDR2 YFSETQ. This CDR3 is CASSRGTATQETQYF. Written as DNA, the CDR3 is TGCGCCAGCAGCCGGGGGACTGCAACCCAAGAGACCCAGTACTTC. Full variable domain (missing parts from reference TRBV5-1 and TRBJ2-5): KAGVTQTPRYLIKTRGQQVTLSCSPISGHRSVSWYQQTPGQGLQFLFEYFSETQRNKGNFPGRFSGRQFSNSRSEMNVSTLELGDSALYLCASSRGTATQETQYFGPGTRLLVL.

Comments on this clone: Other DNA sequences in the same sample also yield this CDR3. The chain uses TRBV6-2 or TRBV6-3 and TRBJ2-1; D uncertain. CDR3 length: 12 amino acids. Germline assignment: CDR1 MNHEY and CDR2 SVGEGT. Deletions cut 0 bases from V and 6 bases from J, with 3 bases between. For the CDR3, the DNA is TGTGCCAGCAGTTACTCCAGCAATGAGCAGTTCTTC. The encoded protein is CASSYSSNEQFF.

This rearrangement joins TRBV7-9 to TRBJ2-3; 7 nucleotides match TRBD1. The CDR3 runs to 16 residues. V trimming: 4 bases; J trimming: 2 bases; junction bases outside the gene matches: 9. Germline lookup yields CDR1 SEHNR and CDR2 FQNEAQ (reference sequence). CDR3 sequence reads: CASSYGTAANTDTQYF. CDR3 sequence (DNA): TGTGCCAGCAGCTACGGGACAGCCGCAAACACAGATACGCAGTATTTT.

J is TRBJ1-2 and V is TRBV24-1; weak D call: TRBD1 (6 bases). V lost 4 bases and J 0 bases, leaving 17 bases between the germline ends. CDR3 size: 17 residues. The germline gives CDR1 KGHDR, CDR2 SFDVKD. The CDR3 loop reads CATSETYRDGANYGYTF. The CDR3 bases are TGTGCCACCAGTGAGACTTACAGGGATGGGGCTAACTATGGCTACACCTTC.

The chain's CDR3 is CASCKGTGPYEQYV. The CDR3 bases are TGTGCCAGCTGTAAAGGAACTGGGCCTTACGAGCAGTACGTC. This chain joins TRBV5-6 and TRBJ2-7; D gene unclear. From germline, CDR1 is SGHDT and CDR2 YYEEEE. CDR3 size: 14 residues. V lost 7 bases and J 4 bases, leaving 18 bases between the germline ends.